The rows below give T cell receptor beta chains drawn from one sample of a study of identical twins. TCRdb redid the calling of the 5' RACE reads with MiXCR, one entry per CDR3 protein. The repertoire includes hundreds of thousands of distinct CDR3 sequences, around an eighth of them detected once, and around 6.9% sits in the top ten. The data also belong to a second study, concerning yellow fever vaccine responses in identical twins.

Sequencing input: CD8+ T cells sorted from blood. The receptors come from a woman aged 18-29 years in good health. CDR3s include the opening cysteine and the closing phenylalanine or tryptophan. A D gene is named only where the DNA matches it firmly. Size values are once, few and many counts, or a class for expanded clones, and some rows have none.

many,TRBV28,TRBD2,TRBJ2-1,CASSRELAGHNEQFF,TGTGCCAGCAGTCGGGAGCTAGCGGGACACAATGAGCAGTTCTTC
few,TRBV28,NA,TRBJ2-2,CASSFTTANTGELFF,TGTGCCAGCAGTTTTACTACAGCGAACACCGGGGAGCTGTTTTTT
many,TRBV10-3,NA,TRBJ1-3,CAISEHTSVGNTIYF,TGTGCCATCAGTGAGCATACATCCGTCGGAAACACCATATATTTT
few,TRBV12-3/TRBV12-4,NA,TRBJ2-2,CASSPIGGDTGELFF,TGTGCCAGCAGTCCCATCGGGGGAGACACCGGGGAGCTGTTTTTT
NA,TRBV14,NA,TRBJ2-1,CASRKGPTLLSEQFF,TGTGCCAGTAGAAAGGGCCCTACCCTTTTAAGTGAGCAGTTCTTC
few,TRBV10-2,NA,TRBJ2-6,CASTSRVNSGANVLTF,TGCGCCAGCACTAGCAGGGTAAACTCTGGGGCCAACGTCCTGACTTTC
NA,TRBV28,TRBD1,TRBJ1-4,CASSSWTGREKLFF,TGTGCCAGCAGTTCCTGGACAGGGCGCGAAAAACTGTTTTTT
few,TRBV4-2,TRBD1,TRBJ2-7,CASSHRTGGVEQYF,TGTGCCAGCAGCCACAGAACAGGGGGCGTCGAGCAGTACTTC
few,TRBV5-1,TRBD1,TRBJ2-3,CASSPGDSNTDTQYF,TGCGCCAGCAGTCCCGGGGACAGCAACACAGATACGCAGTATTTT
few,TRBV12-3/TRBV12-4,NA,TRBJ2-1,CAGGASSEQFF,TGTGCAGGCGGGGCTAGCTCTGAGCAGTTCTTC
NA,TRBV2,TRBD1,TRBJ2-2,CASSEAIQGVIGELFF,TGTGCCAGCAGTGAAGCTATACAGGGGGTCATCGGGGAGCTGTTTTTT
few,TRBV3-1,TRBD2,TRBJ2-3,CASSQVPSGGTDTQYF,TGTGCCAGCAGCCAAGTTCCTAGCGGGGGCACAGATACGCAGTATTTT
NA,TRBV6-1,NA,TRBJ2-2,CASTVQGSGELFF,TGTGCCAGCACCGTTCAGGGGTCCGGGGAACTGTTTTTT
NA,TRBV7-6,TRBD2,TRBJ2-1,CASSSLGLAASSYNEQFF,TGTGCCAGCAGTTCACTGGGGCTAGCGGCGAGCTCCTACAATGAGCAGTTCTTC
NA,TRBV12-3/TRBV12-4,TRBD1,TRBJ2-7,CASSSDRGSPSYEQYF,TGTGCCAGCAGTTCGGACAGGGGGTCCCCCTCCTACGAGCAGTACTTC
few,TRBV9,TRBD2,TRBJ2-1,CASSVGTSGAYNEQFF,TGTGCCAGCAGCGTGGGGACTAGTGGGGCCTACAATGAGCAGTTCTTC
NA,TRBV12-5,NA,TRBJ1-2,CASGTDLNYGYTF,TGTGCTAGTGGTACTGACCTGAACTATGGCTACACCTTC
few,TRBV20-1,NA,TRBJ1-1,CSARDILDNTEAFF,TGCAGTGCTAGAGATATTCTCGACAACACTGAAGCTTTCTTT